This TCR beta chain came from a study of shared clonotypes between healthy human individuals. At the level of the study: The study enrolled a couple of women and a few men aged 18 to 49.

CD45RO negativity and positive selection for CCR7 defined naive CD8 cells, a population that excluded terminally differentiated effector memory CD45RA+ cells. In the authors' workflow: As immunoSEQ supplied junction-only sequences (without quality scores), filtering differed. The assay was immunoSEQ multiplex PCR, and TCRdb's table has in-frame clones only and misses some. Clone size and the V and J calls come from that table; the DNA yielded D and trimming. This sample has just over 2,000,000 clones, with about 95% found just once. Germline V gene lookup returns CDR1 MDHEN and CDR2 SYDVKM. The length of the CDR3 is 13 residues. With respect to this clone: One junction end does not reproduce the germline sequence, and a read error may be involved.

The specimen sequenced was naive CD8+ T cells sorted from blood. This chain connects TRBV28 to TRBJ1-2; perhaps TRBD1 as D (6 bases). This receptor was taken from a man aged 18 to 30 in good health. The DNA for the CDR3 is TGTGCCAGCAGTCCTCGGGACAACTCTGGCTACACCTTC. Its translation is CASSPRDNSGYTF.